This TCR beta chain was observed in a study of blood T cells in healthy people across ages. The CDR3 consists of 16 residues. The V and J ends lost 4 bases and 0 bases respectively, with 14 bases between them. Per the germline V gene, CDR1 is SGHKS and CDR2 is YYEKEE (reference sequence). A second PCR of roughly 7 to 11 cycles used a sample-barcoded 5' primer and a J-beta primer mix. MiXCR was run by TCRdb on the 5' RACE reads, yielding one entry per CDR3 protein. The sample contains about 1.8 million distinct CDR3 sequences, 40% to 55% of which appear only once. A few counts support this clonotype. V and J are TRBV5-5 and TRBJ1-5, with unresolved D. The receptor's source is a woman aged 40 to 50 in good health. The sequenced sample consisted of blood. This CDR3 reads CASSPGHTDSNQPQHF. As DNA, the CDR3 is TGTGCCAGCAGCCCCGGGCACACTGATAGCAATCAGCCCCAGCATTTT.